This TCR beta chain is drawn from a study of cytomegalovirus exposure and HLA in healthy donors. Study-wide background: The Caucasian-associated ancestry cluster contained about 80% of the approximately 410 genotyped donors.

On this clone itself: Its specificity is unknown.

Germline V gene lookup returns CDR1 MNHEY and CDR2 SVGAGI. V shed 6 bases and J shed 0 bases, with 12 bases lying between them. The CDR3 totals 15 residues. Study-wide points: A later analysis appeared to link common viral pathogens to several of the most significant clusters.

Both 60 Vbeta primers and 13 Jbeta primers went into the PCR. Generated by immunoSEQ multiplex PCR, the TCRdb table keeps only in-frame clones and is missing some. Seen here are more than 150,000 clones, roughly 77% observed once, and the top ten hold 1.5% to 2%. This clonotype originated in a woman in her thirties in good health and CMV-seronegative. The V and J genes are TRBV6-5 and TRBJ2-1; weak D call: TRBD2 (6 bases). What was sequenced was PBMCs. CDR3 nucleotides: TGTGCCAGCAGCCCCGGGGACTCCTCCTACAATGAGCAGTTCTTC. This sequence encodes CASSPGDSSYNEQFF.